This T cell receptor beta chain stems from a study of blood T cell repertoires in COVID-19. Study-wide background: COVID-19 samples from acute and convalescent phases originated in the United States, Italy and Spain. PBMCs, B-cell-depleted T cells, or T cells were the source of the cDNA or gDNA that made up the material.

Per the authors' pipeline: For nucleated cells, counts were estimated from reference gene primer amplification. Profiling relied on immunoSEQ multiplex PCR, and the TCRdb table lists in-frame clones only, not all of them. V and J calls and clone size are as listed in that table; D and trimming were resolved from the DNA. The repertoire holds some 120,000 clones, with around nine tenths as singletons. The sequence derives from a man over 45 with active COVID-19. The material sequenced was peripheral blood.

CDR3: CASSRRDRGSYNEQFF. In DNA form, the CDR3 reads TGTGCCAGCTCGAGACGGGACAGGGGAAGCTACAATGAGCAGTTCTTC. V usage is TRBV18 and J usage is TRBJ2-1, with 10 bases fitting TRBD1. This CDR3 spans 16 amino acids. Germline loops: CDR1 KGHSH, CDR2 LQKENI. V shed 6 bases, J shed 3 bases, and the junction held 8 bases outside the gene matches. The whole variable domain, filled in from reference TRBV18 and TRBJ2-1, reads NAGVMQNPRHLVRRRGQEARLRCSPMKGHSHVYWYRQLPEEGLKFMVYLQKENIIDESGMPKERFSAEFPKEGPSILRIQQVVRGDSAAYFCASSRRDRGSYNEQFFGPGTRLTVL.